This T cell receptor beta chain is drawn from a study of CD8 T cells in ankylosing spondylitis. Via MiXCR, TCRdb re-called the 5' RACE reads, giving one row per CDR3 protein. The sample carries over 400,000 distinct CDR3 sequences, about 24% recorded once. Points on this clonotype: Its target is unknown.

Points from the study as a whole: Enrichment of disease-linked clones was reportedly significant in matched ankylosing spondylitis synovial fluid. Blood of patients with ankylosing spondylitis appeared to be characterized by a TCR beta motif of 8 or 9 highly homologous variants.

V gave up 4 bases and J gave up 9 bases, with 15 bases separating them. CDR1 and CDR2 from the germline V gene are SGHVS and FQNEAQ. This CDR3 is built from 14 residues. Sequencing used blood, either unsorted or a sorted T cell fraction (not recorded which). The clonotype originates from a male donor with ankylosing spondylitis. V is TRBV7-8 and J is TRBJ2-2; no firm D call. CDR3 DNA sequence: TGTGCCAGCAGCTCCGACCAAGTGCCAAGGGAGCTGTTTTTT. Translating it yields CASSSDQVPRELFF.